A selection of T cell receptor beta chains follows, all from one sample in a study of blood T cell repertoires in COVID-19. Only in-frame clones appear in the TCRdb table, and some are missing; sequencing was by immunoSEQ multiplex PCR. The data contain under 200,000 clones, approximately 86% of them seen just once; the ten biggest clones take up under 0.65%. The material sequenced was peripheral blood. Receptors originate from a man aged 55 to 70 with COVID-19, enrolled during active disease. The CDR3 runs from the conserved cysteine through the conserved F or W. Fields, in order: D gene, J gene, V gene, clone size, CDR3 DNA, CDR3 protein. D genes are given only for firm matches. Size tells how often a clone was seen (once, few, many) or the class of an expanded clone, and some rows leave it out.

d_gene: -; j_gene: TRBJ2-7; v_gene: TRBV11-2; abundance: -; CDR3nt: TGTGCCAGCAGCTTACAGGGCAGCAACGAGCAGTACTTC; CDR3aa: CASSLQGSNEQYF
d_gene: TRBD1; j_gene: TRBJ2-7; v_gene: TRBV28; abundance: once; CDR3nt: TGTGCCAGCAGTTTAGCTGGACAGGGCGTTTGGGACGAGCAGTACTTC; CDR3aa: CASSLAGQGVWDEQYF
d_gene: TRBD1; j_gene: TRBJ2-3; v_gene: TRBV6-5; abundance: -; CDR3nt: TGTGCCAGCAGAAAACAGGGGAAACTGACAGATACGCAGTATTTT; CDR3aa: CASRKQGKLTDTQYF
d_gene: TRBD2; j_gene: TRBJ2-1; v_gene: TRBV28; abundance: -; CDR3nt: TGTGCCAGCCGTACTTCGGGACTAGCGGGAGGTGAGCAGTTCTTC; CDR3aa: CASRTSGLAGGEQFF
d_gene: -; j_gene: TRBJ2-2; v_gene: TRBV28; abundance: -; CDR3nt: TGTGCCAGCAGTGGTTCAGGGGTCCTGTCGAACACCGGGGAGCTGTTTTTT; CDR3aa: CASSGSGVLSNTGELFF
d_gene: -; j_gene: TRBJ2-5; v_gene: TRBV19; abundance: -; CDR3nt: TGTGCCACTAAGGGGTATCAAGAGACCCAGTACTTC; CDR3aa: CATKGYQETQYF
d_gene: -; j_gene: TRBJ1-2; v_gene: TRBV12-3/TRBV12-4; abundance: once; CDR3nt: TGTGCCAGCAGTCCGACAATAGGTGGCTACACCTTC; CDR3aa: CASSPTIGGYTF
d_gene: -; j_gene: TRBJ2-2; v_gene: TRBV25-1; abundance: -; CDR3nt: TGTGCCAGTAACCTTGGGGGGACCGGGGAGCTGTTTTTT; CDR3aa: CASNLGGTGELFF
d_gene: TRBD2; j_gene: TRBJ2-1; v_gene: TRBV4-2; abundance: -; CDR3nt: TGTGCCAGCAGCCAAGAAGTTGTGGTAGCGGGAGGTGAGCAGTTCTTC; CDR3aa: CASSQEVVVAGGEQFF
d_gene: TRBD2; j_gene: TRBJ2-5; v_gene: TRBV5-1; abundance: -; CDR3nt: TGCGCCAGCAGCTTGTCGCCTAGCGGGAGTTGGGAGACCCAGTACTTC; CDR3aa: CASSLSPSGSWETQYF
d_gene: -; j_gene: TRBJ2-3; v_gene: TRBV4-3; abundance: -; CDR3nt: TGCGCCAGCAGCCAAGGTGCTAAATTATCCTCAGATACGCAGTATTTT; CDR3aa: CASSQGAKLSSDTQYF
d_gene: -; j_gene: TRBJ1-1; v_gene: TRBV30; abundance: once; CDR3nt: TGTGCCTGGAGTGTCTGGGGAGGTTCTGAAGCTTTCTTT; CDR3aa: CAWSVWGGSEAFF
d_gene: -; j_gene: TRBJ2-7; v_gene: TRBV6-5; abundance: -; CDR3nt: TGTGCCAGCAGTTACTCGGATTCGGCAGGGTATAACGAGCAGTACTTC; CDR3aa: CASSYSDSAGYNEQYF
d_gene: TRBD1; j_gene: TRBJ2-7; v_gene: TRBV7-2; abundance: -; CDR3nt: TGTGCCAGCAGCTTATCATTTCAGGGACAGGGAGGCAAGCGCGAGCAGTACTTC; CDR3aa: CASSLSFQGQGGKREQYF
d_gene: -; j_gene: TRBJ1-2; v_gene: TRBV6-5; abundance: -; CDR3nt: TGTGCCAGCAGTACCAACAGGGACCATGGCTACACCTTC; CDR3aa: CASSTNRDHGYTF
d_gene: TRBD1; j_gene: TRBJ1-6; v_gene: TRBV10-3; abundance: -; CDR3nt: TGTGCCATCAGTGATGAGGGGGCCAGTTCACCCCTCCACTTT; CDR3aa: CAISDEGASSPLHF
d_gene: -; j_gene: TRBJ2-5; v_gene: TRBV20-1; abundance: -; CDR3nt: TGCAGTGCTAGTGTCCTTCAAGAGACCCAGTACTTC; CDR3aa: CSASVLQETQYF
d_gene: -; j_gene: TRBJ1-6; v_gene: TRBV18; abundance: once; CDR3nt: TGTGCCAGCTCATTACAGGTTTCACCCCTCCACTTT; CDR3aa: CASSLQVSPLHF
d_gene: -; j_gene: TRBJ2-1; v_gene: TRBV7-9; abundance: -; CDR3nt: TGTGCCAGCAGCTTAGCTTTGAGGGCCGATGAGCAGTTCTTC; CDR3aa: CASSLALRADEQFF
d_gene: -; j_gene: TRBJ2-3; v_gene: TRBV7-2; abundance: -; CDR3nt: TGTGCCAGCAGCTTCGGGGCAGGGGCAGATACGCAGTATTTT; CDR3aa: CASSFGAGADTQYF
d_gene: -; j_gene: TRBJ1-1; v_gene: TRBV7-3; abundance: once; CDR3nt: TGTGCCAGCAGCTTACAGGGGACCATGAACACTGAAGCTTTCTTT; CDR3aa: CASSLQGTMNTEAFF
d_gene: -; j_gene: TRBJ2-7; v_gene: TRBV7-9; abundance: -; CDR3nt: TGTGCCAGCAGCCGAGGGACAACAACCCCCTACGAGCAGTACTTC; CDR3aa: CASSRGTTTPYEQYF
d_gene: -; j_gene: TRBJ2-5; v_gene: TRBV3-1/TRBV3-2; abundance: -; CDR3nt: TGTGCCAGCAGCCGGGGGCGGGCTTCGACAGGCCGACTCCAAGAGACCCAGTACTTC; CDR3aa: CASSRGRASTGRLQETQYF
d_gene: TRBD1; j_gene: TRBJ1-2; v_gene: TRBV2; abundance: -; CDR3nt: TGTGCCAGCAGTGAACAGGGGGGCGGCTATGGCTACACCTTC; CDR3aa: CASSEQGGGYGYTF
d_gene: -; j_gene: TRBJ2-7; v_gene: TRBV19; abundance: once; CDR3nt: TGTGCCAGTCGGCCGGGGTCCGTCCCCTACGAGCAGTACTTC; CDR3aa: CASRPGSVPYEQYF
d_gene: TRBD2; j_gene: TRBJ2-5; v_gene: TRBV18; abundance: -; CDR3nt: TGTGCCAGCTCACCACAGACTAGCGGGGGGTCTGAGACCCAGTACTTC; CDR3aa: CASSPQTSGGSETQYF
d_gene: -; j_gene: TRBJ1-4; v_gene: TRBV5-4; abundance: few; CDR3nt: TGTGCCAGCAGCTTGGGTGGGGAGGAAAAACTGTTTTTT; CDR3aa: CASSLGGEEKLFF
d_gene: TRBD1; j_gene: TRBJ1-2; v_gene: TRBV20-1; abundance: -; CDR3nt: TGCAGTGCTAGTGGGGGACAGGGGTACTATGGCTACACCTTC; CDR3aa: CSASGGQGYYGYTF
d_gene: TRBD2; j_gene: TRBJ2-1; v_gene: TRBV5-6; abundance: few; CDR3nt: TGTGCCAGCAGCTTATCATCGGGGGGACGCGGGAGGGCCGAGTTCTTC; CDR3aa: CASSLSSGGRGRAEFF
d_gene: -; j_gene: TRBJ1-2; v_gene: TRBV7-6; abundance: -; CDR3nt: TGTGCCAGCAGCTTGTTCCCGGAGACTCCTGGCTACACCTTC; CDR3aa: CASSLFPETPGYTF
d_gene: -; j_gene: TRBJ2-3; v_gene: TRBV9; abundance: -; CDR3nt: TGTGCCAGCAGCGTAGTGTCAGGACTCACAGATACGCAGTATTTT; CDR3aa: CASSVVSGLTDTQYF
d_gene: -; j_gene: TRBJ2-2; v_gene: TRBV5-1; abundance: -; CDR3nt: TGCGCCAGCAAGGCTAGCTACACCGGGGAGCTGTTTTTT; CDR3aa: CASKASYTGELFF
d_gene: TRBD2; j_gene: TRBJ2-2; v_gene: TRBV13; abundance: -; CDR3nt: TGTGCCAGCAGCTTAGGGGGGACTAGAGAGACTCTCACCGGGGAGCTGTTTTTT; CDR3aa: CASSLGGTRETLTGELFF
d_gene: TRBD1; j_gene: TRBJ1-5; v_gene: TRBV3-1/TRBV3-2; abundance: -; CDR3nt: TGTGCCAGCAGCCATGGTATCTACAGGGGAAATAGCAATCAGCCCCAGCATTTT; CDR3aa: CASSHGIYRGNSNQPQHF
d_gene: TRBD1; j_gene: TRBJ1-4; v_gene: TRBV7-8; abundance: -; CDR3nt: TGTGCCAGCAGGGGCGGGACAGTGGCTGAAAAACTGTTTTTT; CDR3aa: CASRGGTVAEKLFF
d_gene: -; j_gene: TRBJ1-2; v_gene: TRBV24-1; abundance: once; CDR3nt: TGTGCCACCGCGGGGGTAGGGTATGGCTACACCTTC; CDR3aa: CATAGVGYGYTF
d_gene: TRBD2; j_gene: TRBJ2-2; v_gene: TRBV5-6; abundance: few; CDR3nt: TGTGCCAGCAGCTTGAACCGGGACTACACTACCGGGGAGCTGTTTTTT; CDR3aa: CASSLNRDYTTGELFF
d_gene: TRBD1; j_gene: TRBJ2-3; v_gene: TRBV9; abundance: -; CDR3nt: TGTGCCAGCAGCGTACTCCAGGGGGCAGATACGCAGTATTTT; CDR3aa: CASSVLQGADTQYF
d_gene: TRBD2; j_gene: TRBJ2-5; v_gene: TRBV4-2; abundance: -; CDR3nt: TGTGCCAGCAGCCAAGAGAGGCTAGCGGGGGGCAGGGGAGAGACCCAGTACTTC; CDR3aa: CASSQERLAGGRGETQYF
d_gene: -; j_gene: TRBJ2-3; v_gene: TRBV7-2; abundance: once; CDR3nt: TGTGCCAGCAGCTTTAGCCTAGGAAGCACAGATACGCAGTATTTT; CDR3aa: CASSFSLGSTDTQYF
d_gene: -; j_gene: TRBJ1-6; v_gene: TRBV18; abundance: -; CDR3nt: TGTGCCAGCTCACCGGCTTTTAACAGGGAGAATTCACCCCTCCACTTT; CDR3aa: CASSPAFNRENSPLHF
d_gene: -; j_gene: TRBJ1-2; v_gene: TRBV6-4; abundance: -; CDR3nt: TGTGCCAGCAACCCCGACAGATACTATGGCTACACCTTC; CDR3aa: CASNPDRYYGYTF
d_gene: TRBD2; j_gene: TRBJ2-1; v_gene: TRBV6-2/TRBV6-3; abundance: -; CDR3nt: TGTGCCAGCAGTTACGCGGGAGTACGCTACAATGAGCAGTTCTTC; CDR3aa: CASSYAGVRYNEQFF
d_gene: TRBD1; j_gene: TRBJ1-4; v_gene: TRBV7-8; abundance: -; CDR3nt: TGTGCCAGCAGCACTCGGACAGGGACTAATGAAAAACTGTTTTTT; CDR3aa: CASSTRTGTNEKLFF
d_gene: -; j_gene: TRBJ1-1; v_gene: TRBV25-1; abundance: -; CDR3nt: TGTGCCAGCAGTGCCCGGTGGGGCTGGGAGGACACTGAAGCTTTCTTT; CDR3aa: CASSARWGWEDTEAFF
d_gene: -; j_gene: TRBJ2-5; v_gene: TRBV5-4; abundance: -; CDR3nt: TGTGCCAGCAGCTTGAGTGGCCCAGAGGGAGAGACCCAGTACTTC; CDR3aa: CASSLSGPEGETQYF
d_gene: -; j_gene: TRBJ1-2; v_gene: TRBV3-1/TRBV3-2; abundance: -; CDR3nt: TGTGCCAGCAGCCAAGATCGGCAGGGGCGCACCTTC; CDR3aa: CASSQDRQGRTF
d_gene: -; j_gene: TRBJ2-3; v_gene: TRBV3-1/TRBV3-2; abundance: -; CDR3nt: TGTGCCAGCAGCCCTGCGGGGGCCTCCACAGATACGCAGTATTTT; CDR3aa: CASSPAGASTDTQYF
d_gene: -; j_gene: TRBJ2-7; v_gene: TRBV3-1/TRBV3-2; abundance: once; CDR3nt: TGTGCCAGCAGCCAAGATCAAAGCGGCTCCTACGAGCAGTACTTC; CDR3aa: CASSQDQSGSYEQYF
d_gene: -; j_gene: TRBJ1-6; v_gene: TRBV4-2; abundance: -; CDR3nt: TGTGCCAGCAGCCAAGATCTAGGCCTTAGGAATTCACCCCTCCACTTT; CDR3aa: CASSQDLGLRNSPLHF
d_gene: TRBD2; j_gene: TRBJ2-7; v_gene: TRBV28; abundance: -; CDR3nt: TGTGCCAGCAGTCGGCGGGGGGGTTTTTCCTACGAGCAGTACTTC; CDR3aa: CASSRRGGFSYEQYF
d_gene: -; j_gene: TRBJ1-5; v_gene: TRBV30; abundance: -; CDR3nt: TGTGCCTGGAGTAACGGGATAGCAGGGGCCGGCCAGCCCCAGCATTTT; CDR3aa: CAWSNGIAGAGQPQHF
d_gene: -; j_gene: TRBJ1-2; v_gene: TRBV3-1/TRBV3-2; abundance: few; CDR3nt: TGTGCCAGCAGCGACTCGGCTGGTGGCTACACCTTC; CDR3aa: CASSDSAGGYTF
d_gene: TRBD2; j_gene: TRBJ2-2; v_gene: TRBV7-2; abundance: once; CDR3nt: TGTGCCAGCAGCCAGACTAGCGGGAGGGCCGGGGAGCTGTTTTTT; CDR3aa: CASSQTSGRAGELFF